Below are 20 T cell receptor beta chains sequenced from a single sample in a study of cytomegalovirus exposure and HLA in healthy donors. A multiplex PCR was run with 60 Vbeta primers and 13 Jbeta primers. The assay was immunoSEQ multiplex PCR, and TCRdb's table has in-frame clones only and misses some. The table has around 200,000 clones, around 75% seen once. Sequenced material: PBMCs. These TCRs come from a woman younger than 45 in good health and CMV-seropositive.

The chain is built from TRBV28 and TRBJ2-5; 9 bases are shared with TRBD2. Germline CDR1 is MDHEN and CDR2 is SYDVKM. Trimming cost V 5 bases and J 5 bases; bases outside gene matches: 6. CDR3 length: 14 residues. The CDR3 reads CASSPSSGTETQYF. The DNA of the CDR3 is TGTGCCAGCAGTCCTTCTAGCGGGACGGAGACCCAGTACTTC.

Points on this clone: Other DNA sequences in this sample translate to the same CDR3. This rearrangement joins TRBV28 to TRBJ1-5; D perhaps matches TRBD1 (5 bases). V was clipped by 3 bases and J by 0 bases, with 9 bases between them. CDR3 length: 15 residues. CDR1 MDHEN and CDR2 SYDVKM come from the germline V gene. CDR3 nucleotides: TGTGCCAGCAGTTTGCCCGGGGGTAGCAATCAGCCCCAGCATTTT. Translation: CASSLPGGSNQPQHF.

The V gene is TRBV7-2, the J gene TRBJ1-2; perhaps TRBD1 as D (6 bases). The V gene lost 5 bases and the J gene lost 1 base, with 11 bases spanning the gap. Germline V gives CDR1 SGHTA, CDR2 FQGNSA. The length of the CDR3 is 14 residues. In DNA, the CDR3 is TGTGCCAGCAGCCAAGGGACAAGTAACTATGGCTACACCTTC. It encodes CASSQGTSNYGYTF.

The CDR3: CASSFRDRGFRNEQFF. The CDR3 coding sequence is TGTGCCAGCAGTTTTCGGGACAGGGGTTTCCGCAATGAGCAGTTCTTC. This chain connects TRBV27 to TRBJ2-1, with TRBD1 identical over 10 bases. Trimming cost V 3 bases and J 6 bases; bases outside gene matches: 8. In germline, CDR1 is MNHEY, CDR2 SMNVEV (reference sequence). This CDR3 region has 16 residues.

The rearrangement links TRBV28 to TRBJ2-7; 10 nucleotides agree with TRBD2. Germline CDR1 is MDHEN and CDR2 is SYDVKM. This CDR3 has 14 residues. Trimming took 6 bases from V and 5 from J; bases not matched to a gene: 7. The CDR3 spells CASSEPGLAHEQYF. In DNA form, the CDR3 reads TGTGCCAGCAGCGAGCCGGGACTAGCGCACGAGCAGTACTTC.

About this clone: The germline gene is not matched at one end of the junction; a read error may be the cause. The chain recombines TRBV4-2 with TRBJ2-1; 7 bases map to TRBD2. Germline V gene sequence: CDR1 LGHNA, CDR2 YNFKEQ. The CDR3 length is 15 residues. The CDR3 region has the DNA TGTGCCAGCAGCCAAGATGCCAGGGCTAGCGGAGAGCCGTTCTTC. Its protein is CASSQDARASGEPFF.

This clone was seen a single time. The V and J genes are TRBV7-6 and TRBJ1-3; D is unclear. This CDR3 has 13 residues. CDR1 is SGHVS and CDR2 is FNYEAQ in the germline V gene. Trimming shortened V by 5 bases and J by 8 bases, and 13 bases separated the two germline ends. The CDR3 DNA sequence: TGTGCCAGCAGCCAGGAAAGAGTGGACACCATATATTTT. Translation: CASSQERVDTIYF.

The rearrangement uses TRBV5-4 and TRBJ1-1; D gene ambiguous. Germline CDR1 is SGHNT and CDR2 is YYREEE (reference sequence). V gave up 9 bases and J gave up 1 base, with 13 bases separating them. The CDR3 runs to 13 residues. CDR3 DNA: TGTGCCATCGAGTACGGGTGGAACACTGAAGCTTTCTTT. Translated: CAIEYGWNTEAFF.

The chain links TRBV5-1 to TRBJ2-5, with 16 bases that match TRBD2. The better agreement between TRBJ2-7 and the DNA end casts doubt on the J call. From germline, CDR1 is SGHRS and CDR2 YFSETQ. This CDR3 spans 18 amino acids. The CDR3 protein is CASSSGLAGGPLSYEQYF. In DNA form, the CDR3 reads TGCGCCAGCAGCTCGGGACTAGCGGGAGGGCCGCTCTCCTACGAGCAGTACTTC.

This clone was detected a few times. The chain uses TRBV29-1 and TRBJ2-5; the D gene is possibly TRBD1 (6 bases). Germline CDR1 reads SQVTM; CDR2 reads ANQGSEA. The CDR3 contains 12 residues. With 4 bases removed from V and 4 bases from J, the gap between germline ends came to 10 bases. DNA of the CDR3: TGCAGCGTTGGACGCAGGGGAGAGACCCAGTACTTC. This encodes CSVGRRGETQYF.

The V gene is TRBV19, the J gene TRBJ1-1; 7 bases are a match to TRBD1. V was pared by 5 bases and J by 6 bases, with 9 bases of the junction left unmatched. The germline V gene has CDR1 LNHDA and CDR2 SQIVND (reference sequence). The CDR3 covers 14 residues. DNA of the CDR3: TGTGCCAGTAGTCCCACCTTGGACAGGCCTGAAGCTTTCTTT. It is translated as CASSPTLDRPEAFF. Using reference TRBV19 and TRBJ1-1 for the parts outside the CDR3, the full variable domain is DGGITQSPKYLFRKEGQNVTLSCEQNLNHDAMYWYRQDPGQGLRLIYYSQIVNDFQKGDIAEGYSVSREKKESFPLTVTSAQKNPTAFYLCASSPTLDRPEAFFGQGTRLTVV.

The gene calls are TRBV27 and TRBJ2-3; D call uncertain. The V end lost 3 bases, the J end lost 0 bases, and 7 bases lay between the germline ends. The CDR3 sequence is 14 residues long. Per germline, CDR1 MNHEY and CDR2 SMNVEV (reference sequence). CDR3 bases: TGTGCCAGCAGTTTCCGTGTGAGCACAGATACGCAGTATTTT. Its protein product is CASSFRVSTDTQYF.

The count of this clone is one. CDR3 bases: TGTGCCAGCAGCTTAGAGCCTTTTGCCGGTAACACCGGGGAGCTGTTTTTT. It specifies CASSLEPFAGNTGELFF. The chain uses TRBV7-9 and TRBJ2-2; no reliable D call. V gave up 1 base and J gave up 2 bases, with 14 bases separating them. Per germline, CDR1 SEHNR and CDR2 FQNEAQ (reference sequence). The CDR3 sequence is 17 residues long.

This rearrangement joins TRBV5-5 to TRBJ2-2; 7 nucleotides line up with TRBD1. V shed 4 bases and J 4 bases; nucleotides not matched to a gene: 10. The CDR3 sequence is 16 residues long. Germline CDR1 reads SGHKS; CDR2 reads YYEKEE (reference sequence). CDR3 bases: TGTGCCAGCAGCCCCCGACAGGGTCACACCACCGGGGAGCTGTTTTTT. This sequence encodes CASSPRQGHTTGELFF.

The CDR3 spells CASSPRQGETQYF. The CDR3 DNA sequence: TGTGCCAGCTCACCCAGACAGGGAGAGACCCAGTACTTC. This chain joins TRBV18 and TRBJ2-5, with TRBD1 matching 7 bases. CDR3 size: 13 residues. V gave up 3 bases and J gave up 4 bases; unmatched junction bases: 2. From germline, CDR1 is KGHSH and CDR2 LQKENI.

The CDR3 sequence is CASSEMRKTQYF. CDR3 DNA sequence: TGTGCCAGCAGTGAAATGAGGAAGACCCAGTACTTC. The chain has TRBV6-5 and TRBJ2-5, with D uncertain. This CDR3 is 12 amino acids long. CDR1 is MNHEY and CDR2 is SVGAGI in the germline V gene. The V end was cut by 5 bases, the J end by 6 bases, with 10 bases between.

V is TRBV15 and J is TRBJ2-1, with a tentative D call TRBD2 (6 bases). The V end was cut by 0 bases, the J end by 4 bases, with 13 bases between. The CDR3 totals 16 residues. Germline V gene data show CDR1 as LNHNV and CDR2 as YYDKDF (reference sequence). This CDR3 reads CATSREGGPAYNEQFF. The CDR3 region has the DNA TGTGCCACCAGCAGAGAAGGAGGGCCGGCTTACAATGAGCAGTTCTTC.

The V and J genes are TRBV2 and TRBJ1-1; D unclear. V was cut by 6 bases and J by 9 bases, with 11 bases left in between. The CDR3 length is 11 residues. The V gene's germline CDR1 is SNHLY and CDR2 FYNNEI. The CDR3 loop reads CASSANEQAFF. In nucleotides, the CDR3 is TGTGCCAGCAGCGCGAATGAGCAAGCTTTCTTT.

The chain recombines TRBV11-2 with TRBJ2-7; tentatively, D is TRBD1 (6 bases). Trimming shortened V by 1 base and J by 5 bases, and 18 bases separated the two germline ends. The length of the CDR3 is 16 residues. CDR1 SGHAT and CDR2 FQNNGV come from the germline V gene. The CDR3 DNA follows: TGTGCCAGCAGCTTAGGTCTCGGGCAGGGGAATGACGAGCAGTACTTC. This sequence encodes CASSLGLGQGNDEQYF.

The CDR3: CASSEAPGGLGDTQYF. In DNA, the CDR3 is TGTGCCAGCAGTGAAGCGCCGGGGGGTTTGGGGGATACGCAGTATTTT. The J gene is TRBJ2-3, the V gene TRBV6-1; 7 nucleotides agree with TRBD2. With V trimmed by 0 bases and J by 6 bases, 9 bases remained unmatched. The germline V gene has CDR1 MNHNS and CDR2 SASEGT. The CDR3 is 16 amino acids.